Each of the 32 T cell receptor beta chains below was sequenced from the same sample in a study of cytomegalovirus exposure and HLA in healthy donors. Primers: 60 Vbeta forward and 13 Jbeta reverse. TCRdb keeps only in-frame clones here, not all; method: immunoSEQ multiplex PCR. The top ten hold roughly 10% of the sample, which has about 160,000 clones, approximately 80% seen once. Specimen: PBMCs. Receptor source: a man aged 50-59 years in good health and CMV-seropositive.

The chain couples TRBV18 to TRBJ2-4; 7 positions match TRBD1. V gave up 0 bases and J gave up 0 bases; unmatched junction bases: 8. This CDR3 has 18 amino acids. The V gene's germline CDR1 is KGHSH and CDR2 LQKENI. CDR3 sequence reads: CASSPPVVGTAAKNIQYF. DNA of the CDR3: TGTGCCAGCTCACCACCGGTCGTCGGGACAGCAGCCAAAAACATTCAGTACTTC.

In this sample, this clone turned up a few times. The chain combines TRBV6-5 with TRBJ2-7, with D hard to call. The CDR3 covers 13 residues. Trimming removed 2 bases from V and 5 bases from J, with 10 bases in between. Germline V gene sequence: CDR1 MNHEY, CDR2 SVGAGI. This CDR3 reads CASSYVMIDEQYF. The CDR3 DNA reads as TGTGCCAGCAGTTACGTTATGATAGACGAGCAGTACTTC.

Points on this clone: One end of the junction is discordant with germline, which a read error may explain. The rearrangement uses TRBV7-7 and TRBJ2-2, with 9 positions matching TRBD1. This CDR3 comprises 15 residues. In germline, CDR1 is SSHAT, CDR2 FNYEAQ (reference sequence). CDR3 nucleotides: TGTGCTAGCAGCACTGGACAGGGGACCACCGGGGAGCTGTTTTTT. It yields the protein CASSTGQGTTGELFF. Using reference TRBV7-7 and TRBJ2-2 for the parts outside the CDR3, the full variable domain is GAGVSQSPRYKVTKRGQDVTLRCDPISSHATLYWYQQALGQGPEFLTYFNYEAQPDKSGLPSDRFSAERPEGSISTLTIQRTEQRDSAMYRCASSTGQGTTGELFFGEGSRLTVL.

For the CDR3, the DNA is TGTGCCAGCTCACCAAGCACGGATCAGCGGGAGTGGAATGAGCAGTTCTTC. Its translation is CASSPSTDQREWNEQFF. J is TRBJ2-1 and V is TRBV18, with 8 bases that match TRBD2. The CDR3 spans 17 residues. Germline lookup yields CDR1 KGHSH and CDR2 LQKENI. V trimming: 2 bases; J trimming: 7 bases; junction bases outside the gene matches: 13.

The rearrangement links TRBV7-2 to TRBJ2-3; D unclear. With 1 base removed from V and 2 bases from J, the gap between germline ends came to 7 bases. Germline V lookup: CDR1 SGHTA, CDR2 FQGNSA. The CDR3 consists of 14 residues. The CDR3 nucleotides read TGTGCCAGCAGCTTAGTGAGTACCACAGATACGCAGTATTTT. This encodes CASSLVSTTDTQYF.

This chain connects TRBV27 to TRBJ1-4; a weak D match, TRBD1 (5 bases). CDR1 and CDR2 (germline): MNHEY, SMNVEV (reference sequence). V lost 3 bases to trimming and J lost 5 bases, with 13 bases between them. There are 15 residues in the CDR3. This CDR3 is CASSFRGGVNEKLFF. DNA of the CDR3: TGTGCCAGCAGTTTCCGGGGAGGGGTCAATGAAAAACTGTTTTTT.

This clone came up a few times. The genes are TRBV25-1 and TRBJ2-7, with 7 bases fitting TRBD1. V gave up 1 base and J gave up 0 bases; unmatched junction bases: 6. The CDR3 consists of 16 residues. CDR1 and CDR2 (germline): MGHDK, SYGVNS. The CDR3 coding sequence is TGTGCCAGCAGTGAATCAGAGACAGGGAGCTCCTACGAGCAGTACTTC. It encodes CASSESETGSSYEQYF.

V usage is TRBV9 and J usage is TRBJ2-3, with D possibly TRBD2 on 7 matching bases. Germline values: CDR1 SGDLS, CDR2 YYNGEE. V was cut by 5 bases and J by 0 bases, with 16 bases left in between. The CDR3 totals 16 residues. The chain's CDR3 is CASSKGGDSSTDTQYF. CDR3 nucleotide sequence: TGTGCCAGCAGTAAAGGGGGGGACTCTAGCACAGATACGCAGTATTTT. The full variable domain, its missing parts supplied by reference TRBV9 and TRBJ2-3, is DSGVTQTPKHLITATGQRVTLRCSPRSGDLSVYWYQQSLDQGLQFLIQYYNGEERAKGNILERFSAQQFPDLHSELNLSSLELGDSALYFCASSKGGDSSTDTQYFGPGTRLTVL.

The chain employs TRBV10-3 and TRBJ2-7; 8 bases are shared with TRBD1. Germline values: CDR1 ENHRY, CDR2 SYGVKD. The CDR3 length is 13 residues. V shed 8 bases, J shed 3 bases, and the junction held 6 bases outside the gene matches. CDR3 coding DNA: TGTGCCATCTCCCAAGGACAGGGCTACGAGCAGTACTTC. Its translation is CAISQGQGYEQYF.

The V and J genes are TRBV6-5 and TRBJ2-5; possibly TRBD1 for D (6 bases). The J call may be in error: the DNA end matches TRBJ2-7 better. Germline CDR1 and CDR2: MNHEY and SVGAGI. The CDR3 has 16 amino acids. CDR3 nucleotides: TGTGCCAGCAGTTACTCGATGGCAGGGGCGAAGTACGAGCAGTACTTC. This translates into CASSYSMAGAKYEQYF.

The V call is TRBV7-2, the J call TRBJ2-7; D perhaps matches TRBD2 (6 bases). V lost 4 bases and J 2 bases, leaving 15 bases between the germline ends. CDR1 and CDR2 from the germline V gene are SGHTA and FQGNSA. This CDR3 comprises 15 residues. The CDR3, as DNA: TGTGCCAGCAGCTCTCGGAGGGGTTTGCCCTACGAGCAGTACTTC. Protein product: CASSSRRGLPYEQYF.

V and J are TRBV21-1 and TRBJ1-2; whether TRBD1, the table's D call, matches the DNA was not checked. TRBV21-1 is classified as a pseudogene. The CDR3 extends over 18 amino acids. The chain's CDR3 is CASSKGSPTGGDFHGYTF. In nucleotides, the CDR3 is TGTGCCAGCAGCAAAGGGAGCCCGACAGGGGGCGATTTTCATGGCTACACCTTC.

The chain has TRBV7-2 and TRBJ2-3, with D possibly being TRBD2 (5 bases). Looked up from germline, CDR1 is SGHTA and CDR2 is FQGNSA. V was trimmed by 8 bases and J by 4 bases, leaving 16 bases between them. The CDR3 extends over 14 amino acids. The CDR3 DNA reads as TGTGCCAGCGGAAAGGGAGTCGGGGCAGATACGCAGTATTTT. Encoded protein: CASGKGVGADTQYF.

The chain recombines TRBV11-3 with TRBJ1-3, with TRBD1 as a possible D gene (5 bases). Germline V gene sequence: CDR1 SGHNT, CDR2 YENEEA. The CDR3 loop spans 14 amino acids. V gave up 3 bases and J gave up 2 bases, with 8 bases separating them. The DNA of the CDR3 is TGTGCCAGCAGCTTGGGGGGAGCTGGAAACACCATATATTTT. Protein product: CASSLGGAGNTIYF. The entire variable domain, with the rest obtained from reference TRBV11-3 and TRBJ1-3, is as follows: EAGVVQSPRYKIIEKKQPVAFWCNPISGHNTLYWYLQNLGQGPELLIRYENEEAVDDSQLPKDRFSAERLKGVDSTLKIQPAELGDSAVYLCASSLGGAGNTIYFGEGSWLTVV.

This chain connects TRBV28 to TRBJ2-3, with TRBD2 matching over 8 bases. The CDR3 extends over 14 amino acids. J lost 5 bases, V lost 2 bases, and 3 bases had no gene match. Germline V CDR1 and CDR2: MDHEN, SYDVKM. The CDR3 DNA is TGTGCCAGCAGTTTAAACGGGAGGGGAGATACGCAGTATTTT. Its protein is CASSLNGRGDTQYF.

The V gene is TRBV28, the J gene TRBJ2-7; 7 bases match TRBD2. Germline V gene lookup returns CDR1 MDHEN and CDR2 SYDVKM. The CDR3 is 16 residues long. Unmatched junction bases numbered 10, after V lost 5 bases and J lost 0 bases. The CDR3 loop is CASSPPSGPTSYEQYF. CDR3 bases: TGTGCCAGCAGTCCCCCTAGCGGCCCCACCTCCTACGAGCAGTACTTC.

The J gene is TRBJ1-4, the V gene TRBV7-2; D gene uncertain. Germline CDR1 reads SGHTA; CDR2 reads FQGNSA. Deletions cut 2 bases from V and 4 bases from J, with 5 bases between. The CDR3 runs to 13 residues. CDR3 loop: CASSLSLNEKLFF. The CDR3 DNA follows: TGTGCCAGCAGCTTATCTCTTAATGAAAAACTGTTTTTT. The full variable domain, rest sourced from reference TRBV7-2 and TRBJ1-4, is GAGVSQSPSNKVTEKGKDVELRCDPISGHTALYWYRQSLGQGLEFLIYFQGNSAPDKSGLPSDRFSAERTGGSVSTLTIQRTQQEDSAVYLCASSLSLNEKLFFGSGTQLSVL.

This clone was counted between two and nine times. This chain links TRBV30 with TRBJ2-7; TRBD2 might be the D (6 bases). Trimming stripped 5 bases from V and 3 bases from J, with 11 bases between. Germline V gene sequence: CDR1 GTSNPN, CDR2 SVGIG (reference sequence). The CDR3 spans 12 residues. CDR3 in DNA: TGTGCCTGGGCTACCGGGGGCTACGAGCAGTACTTC. Translating it yields CAWATGGYEQYF.

The rearrangement uses TRBV5-1 and TRBJ1-4; 8 bases line up with TRBD1. Germline V CDR1 and CDR2: SGHRS, YFSETQ. This CDR3 is 18 amino acids long. J was trimmed by 2 bases and V by 0 bases; bases with no gene match: 9. The CDR3 DNA reads TGCGCCAGCAGCTTGGATGGACAGGGCCCACGGACTAATGAAAAACTGTTTTTT. Translation gives CASSLDGQGPRTNEKLFF.

The chain uses TRBV28 and TRBJ2-5, with a weak D call TRBD1 (5 bases). The V end lost 3 bases, the J end lost 2 bases, and 13 bases lay between the germline ends. The CDR3 is 15 amino acids. Germline CDR1 and CDR2: MDHEN and SYDVKM. The CDR3 protein is CASSFIGAPQETQYF. CDR3 DNA sequence: TGTGCCAGCAGTTTTATAGGGGCCCCACAAGAGACCCAGTACTTC.

This clone occurred a few times. J is TRBJ1-1 and V is TRBV6-5, with D perhaps TRBD1 (5 bases). In germline, CDR1 is MNHEY, CDR2 SVGAGI. The CDR3 consists of 15 residues. V dropped 2 bases and J dropped 4 bases, with 14 bases sitting between them. CDR3 DNA sequence: TGTGCCAGCAGTTACGGGTTCAGCGGGGGCACTGAAGCTTTCTTT. It encodes CASSYGFSGGTEAFF.

This sequence joins TRBV28 and TRBJ2-5; 10 bases are shared with TRBD1. The end of the DNA is better explained by TRBJ2-7, so the J call may be wrong. Germline V gene sequence: CDR1 MDHEN, CDR2 SYDVKM. This CDR3 spans 14 amino acids. The chain's CDR3 is CASSWTGGSYEQYF. For the CDR3, the DNA is TGTGCCAGCAGTTGGACAGGGGGCTCCTACGAGCAGTACTTC.

V usage is TRBV6-5 and J usage is TRBJ1-2; possibly TRBD1 for D (6 bases). Germline V gives CDR1 MNHEY, CDR2 SVGAGI. This CDR3 spans 12 amino acids. Deletions cut 3 bases from V and 6 bases from J, with 8 bases between. The CDR3 here is CASSYNRDGYTF. CDR3 DNA: TGTGCCAGCAGTTATAACAGGGATGGCTACACCTTC.

V usage is TRBV7-9 and J usage is TRBJ2-1; D gene unclear. CDR3 length: 15 amino acids. The germline CDR1 and CDR2 sequences are SEHNR and FQNEAQ (reference sequence). V was trimmed by 2 bases and J by 7 bases, leaving 15 bases between them. This CDR3 reads CASSLLVGPQNEQFF. The CDR3, as DNA: TGTGCCAGCAGCTTACTGGTTGGCCCCCAAAATGAGCAGTTCTTC.

V is TRBV18 and J is TRBJ2-7; tentatively, D is TRBD1 (6 bases). The V and J ends lost 3 bases and 1 base respectively, with 10 bases between them. There are 14 residues in the CDR3. The germline CDR1 and CDR2 sequences are KGHSH and LQKENI. Here the CDR3 DNA reads TGTGCCAGCTCACCCCGGGACACTTCCTACGAGCAGTACTTC. Amino acids: CASSPRDTSYEQYF.

The chain employs TRBV28 and TRBJ2-3, with 7 bases matching TRBD2. This CDR3 comprises 16 residues. Germline V gives CDR1 MDHEN, CDR2 SYDVKM. The V segment lost 6 bases and the J segment 6 bases; nucleotides outside the gene matches: 15. DNA for the CDR3: TGTGCCAGCAGGGTAGCGGCGGGAGCCCAACCGGATACGCAGTATTTT. Protein: CASRVAAGAQPDTQYF. The complete variable domain, with remaining parts taken from reference TRBV28 and TRBJ2-3, reads DVKVTQSSRYLVKRTGEKVFLECVQDMDHENMFWYRQDPGLGLRLIYFSYDVKMKEKGDIPEGYSVSREKKERFSLILESASTNQTSMYLCASRVAAGAQPDTQYFGPGTRLTVL.

V is TRBV20-1 and J is TRBJ2-3; TRBD2 might be the D (5 bases). Germline lookup yields CDR1 DFQATT and CDR2 SNEGSKA (reference sequence). The V gene lost 4 bases and the J gene lost 7 bases, with 6 bases spanning the gap. This CDR3 has 10 amino acids. The CDR3 reads CSATGYTQYF. The CDR3 DNA follows: TGCAGTGCTACGGGGTATACGCAGTATTTT.

The V gene is TRBV6-5, the J gene TRBJ2-7; D perhaps matches TRBD2 (6 bases). V was shortened by 7 bases and J by 3 bases, with 16 bases between the two germline ends. Germline values: CDR1 MNHEY, CDR2 SVGAGI. CDR3 size: 14 residues. CDR3 region: CASNHPGTLYEQYF. The CDR3 DNA sequence: TGTGCCAGCAATCATCCCGGGACTCTCTACGAGCAGTACTTC.

The chain joins TRBV28 to TRBJ2-2, with D perhaps matching TRBD1 (6 bases). This CDR3 spans 15 amino acids. Germline V gene data show CDR1 as MDHEN and CDR2 as SYDVKM. The V end lost 7 bases, the J end lost 3 bases, and 15 bases lay between the germline ends. The DNA for the CDR3 is TGTGCCAGCAAGATTGATACAGGGTACACCGGGGAGCTGTTTTTT. Amino acid sequence: CASKIDTGYTGELFF. Filled out from reference TRBV28 and TRBJ2-2, the complete variable domain reads DVKVTQSSRYLVKRTGEKVFLECVQDMDHENMFWYRQDPGLGLRLIYFSYDVKMKEKGDIPEGYSVSREKKERFSLILESASTNQTSMYLCASKIDTGYTGELFFGEGSRLTVL.

The chain combines TRBV6-1 with TRBJ2-1, with TRBD2 matching over 12 bases. CDR3 length: 14 residues. V trimming: 7 bases; J trimming: 8 bases; junction bases outside the gene matches: 6. CDR1 MNHNS and CDR2 SASEGT come from the germline V gene. The CDR3 DNA sequence: TGTGCCAGCAAACCGACTAGCGGGAGTTATGAGCAGTTCTTC. It is translated as CASKPTSGSYEQFF.

The J gene is TRBJ2-5, the V gene TRBV7-9, with 8 bases identical to TRBD2. Germline V lookup: CDR1 SEHNR, CDR2 FQNEAQ (reference sequence). Trimming took 5 bases from V and 4 from J; bases not matched to a gene: 6. There are 14 residues in the CDR3. Here the CDR3 DNA reads TGTGCCAGCAGCACCAGCGGGAGTCGAGAGACCCAGTACTTC. Amino acid sequence: CASSTSGSRETQYF.

Regarding this clone: Other nucleotide sequences from this sample produce the same CDR3. V is TRBV6-5 and J is TRBJ1-2, with D unclear. From germline, CDR1 is MNHEY and CDR2 SVGAGI. CDR3 length: 15 residues. The V gene lost 5 bases and the J gene lost 5 bases, with 18 bases spanning the gap. The CDR3 spells CASSPPKHGGYGYTF. In nucleotides, the CDR3 is TGTGCCAGCAGTCCTCCTAAACACGGAGGGTATGGCTACACCTTC.